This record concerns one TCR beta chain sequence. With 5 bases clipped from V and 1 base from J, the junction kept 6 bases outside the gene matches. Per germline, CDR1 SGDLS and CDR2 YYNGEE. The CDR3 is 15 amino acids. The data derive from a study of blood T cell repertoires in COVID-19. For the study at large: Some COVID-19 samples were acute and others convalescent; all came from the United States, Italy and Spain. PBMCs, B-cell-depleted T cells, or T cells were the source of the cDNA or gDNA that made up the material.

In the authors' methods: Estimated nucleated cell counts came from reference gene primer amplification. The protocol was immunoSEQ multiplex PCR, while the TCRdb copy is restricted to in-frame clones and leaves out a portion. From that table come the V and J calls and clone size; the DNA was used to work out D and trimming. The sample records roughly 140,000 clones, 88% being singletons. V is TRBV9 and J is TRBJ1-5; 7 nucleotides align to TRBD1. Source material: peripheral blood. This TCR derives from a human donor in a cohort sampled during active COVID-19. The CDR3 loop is CASSLEGASNQPQHF. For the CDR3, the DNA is TGTGCCAGCAGTTTGGAGGGGGCGAGCAATCAGCCCCAGCATTTT.